Listed here are 26 T cell receptor beta chains from one sample, sequenced in a study of shared clonotypes between healthy human individuals. Using immunoSEQ multiplex PCR, the repertoire was profiled, and TCRdb retains in-frame clones only, with some absent. This sample has around 2,000,000 clones, with approximately 94% found just once. CD45RO-negative, CCR7-positively selected cells formed the naive CD8 fraction, excluding terminally differentiated effector memory CD45RA+ cells. The sample consisted of naive CD8+ T cells sorted from blood. These receptors were obtained from a man aged 18 to 29 in good health.

This chain joins TRBV7-2 and TRBJ2-7; unclear D gene. The CDR3 loop spans 14 amino acids. Germline CDR1 reads SGHTA; CDR2 reads FQGNSA. Trimming cost V 0 bases and J 6 bases, with 12 bases left between them. The CDR3 here is CASSLAPEACEQYF. The CDR3 DNA is TGTGCCAGCAGCTTAGCGCCTGAAGCCTGCGAGCAGTACTTC.

The chain carries TRBV14 and TRBJ2-5; tentative D call: TRBD1 (5 bases). The germline CDR1 and CDR2 sequences are SGHDN and FVKESK. This CDR3 has 12 amino acids. Trimming removed 4 bases from V and 3 bases from J, with 6 bases in between. The CDR3 is CASSLGEETQYF. CDR3 in DNA: TGTGCCAGCAGCCTAGGGGAAGAGACCCAGTACTTC.

The V call is TRBV19, the J call TRBJ1-1; D gene ambiguous. The ends were cut back, 3 bases at V and 0 bases at J, with 14 bases in the middle. The CDR3 loop spans 16 amino acids. Germline assignment: CDR1 LNHDA and CDR2 SQIVND (reference sequence). The CDR3: CASSMWDLGMNTEAFF. As DNA, the CDR3 is TGTGCCAGTAGTATGTGGGATTTAGGGATGAACACTGAAGCTTTCTTT.

This clone was detected once. The sample carries other DNA sequences with the same CDR3. The chain links TRBV27 to TRBJ2-7; 7 nucleotides line up with TRBD1. The ends lost 6 bases at V and 3 bases at J; junction bases unmatched: 5. The CDR3 runs to 13 residues. CDR1 and CDR2 from the germline V gene are MNHEY and SMNVEV (reference sequence). The CDR3 nucleotides read TGTGCCAGCAGACCGACAGGGAGCTACGAGCAGTACTTC. Protein sequence: CASRPTGSYEQYF.

This clone appeared a few times. The same CDR3 arises from other DNA sequences in this sample as well. The CDR3 sequence: CAWSRQGGTEAFF. The CDR3 DNA is TGTGCCTGGAGTCGGCAGGGTGGGACTGAAGCTTTCTTT. V is TRBV30 and J is TRBJ1-1; D may be TRBD1 (5 bases). This CDR3 has 13 amino acids. V lost 2 bases, J lost 5 bases, and 12 bases lay in between. Germline CDR1 and CDR2: GTSNPN and SVGIG (reference sequence).

About this clone: Other DNA sequences in the sample encode the same CDR3. The chain carries TRBV4-1 and TRBJ2-5; D perhaps matches TRBD1 (6 bases). Per the germline V gene, CDR1 is MGHRA and CDR2 is YSYEKL. The V and J ends lost 3 bases and 2 bases respectively, with 13 bases between them. The length of the CDR3 is 15 residues. The chain's CDR3 is CASSQIQGLQETQYF. CDR3 nucleotides: TGCGCCAGCAGCCAGATTCAGGGGCTACAAGAGACCCAGTACTTC.

In the case of this clone: In the same sample, other DNA sequences code for this CDR3. The chain links TRBV29-1 to TRBJ2-7; 7 nucleotides line up with TRBD1. V trimming: 5 bases; J trimming: 0 bases; junction bases outside the gene matches: 4. The CDR3 consists of 13 residues. Germline CDR1 SQVTM, CDR2 ANQGSEA. Here the CDR3 reads CSVLTGSSYEQYF. The DNA for the CDR3 is TGCAGCGTTCTGACAGGGAGCTCCTACGAGCAGTACTTC.

In regard to this clone: The sample has other DNA sequences that encode this CDR3 too. V and J are TRBV27 and TRBJ2-1; tentatively, D is TRBD2 (7 bases). The CDR3 loop spans 12 amino acids. Trimming stripped 5 bases from V and 10 bases from J, with 12 bases between. Germline V lookup: CDR1 MNHEY, CDR2 SMNVEV (reference sequence). CDR3 bases: TGTGCCAGCAGTCTGCCGGGGGGCGAGCAGTTCTTC. Its protein is CASSLPGGEQFF.

The genes are TRBV19 and TRBJ1-6; D not resolved. The CDR3 is 13 residues long. V lost 3 bases to trimming and J lost 11 bases, with 11 bases between them. Looked up from germline, CDR1 is LNHDA and CDR2 is SQIVND (reference sequence). CDR3 residues: CASSIDGETPLHF. The CDR3 nucleotides are TGTGCCAGTAGTATTGACGGGGAGACACCCCTCCACTTT.

This chain links TRBV7-6 with TRBJ1-1; 9 bases map to TRBD1. This CDR3 has 16 residues. The V and J ends lost 1 base and 5 bases, in that order; junction bases with no gene match: 8. Per germline, CDR1 SGHVS and CDR2 FNYEAQ. The CDR3 region is CASSLGMGQGGTEAFF. CDR3 bases: TGTGCCAGCAGCTTAGGAATGGGACAGGGAGGGACTGAAGCTTTCTTT.

The chain uses TRBV5-1 and TRBJ2-7; weak D call: TRBD1 (6 bases). The CDR3 runs to 14 residues. Trimming removed 1 base from V and 5 bases from J, with 13 bases in between. Germline assignment: CDR1 SGHRS and CDR2 YFSETQ. CDR3 loop: CASSLWQGSHEQYF. The DNA for the CDR3 is TGCGCCAGCAGCTTGTGGCAGGGGTCCCACGAGCAGTACTTC.

Turning to this clone: The same CDR3 is also encoded by other DNA sequences in this sample. This rearrangement joins TRBV5-6 to TRBJ1-5; D uncertain. Per the germline V gene, CDR1 is SGHDT and CDR2 is YYEEEE. The CDR3 sequence is 14 residues long. The V end lost 2 bases, the J end lost 2 bases, and 8 bases lay between the germline ends. CDR3 in amino acids: CASSLRWGNQPQHF. In DNA, the CDR3 is TGTGCCAGCAGCTTAAGGTGGGGCAATCAGCCCCAGCATTTT.

This chain uses TRBV7-2 with TRBJ2-7; 9 bases map to TRBD1. CDR1 is SGHTA and CDR2 is FQGNSA in the germline V gene. V lost 3 bases and J lost 2; bases outside the gene matches: 5. The CDR3 is 15 amino acids. For the CDR3, the DNA is TGTGCCAGCAGCTTCCATCGGGACAGGGCCTACGAGCAGTACTTC. Amino acid sequence: CASSFHRDRAYEQYF.

The V call is TRBV4-1, the J call TRBJ2-7; unclear D gene. The CDR3 is made up of 13 amino acids. V shed 0 bases and J shed 3 bases, with 6 bases lying between them. Germline V gene lookup returns CDR1 MGHRA and CDR2 YSYEKL. The CDR3 DNA reads as TGCGCCAGCAGCCAAGAACCTTTCTACGAGCAGTACTTC. Translating gives CASSQEPFYEQYF.

This chain joins TRBV5-4 and TRBJ2-7; D not certain. Trimming took 2 bases from V and 4 from J, leaving 7 bases between them. The CDR3 consists of 12 residues. CDR1 is SGHNT, CDR2 YYREEE, per germline (reference sequence). The CDR3 region is CASSFQGYEQYF. The DNA for the CDR3 is TGTGCCAGCAGCTTTCAAGGGTACGAGCAGTACTTC.

This clone was seen once. The chain couples TRBV29-1 to TRBJ1-1; TRBD1 aligns across 8 bases. The CDR3 is 12 residues long. CDR1 and CDR2 from the germline V gene are SQVTM and ANQGSEA. V lost 7 bases and J lost 6; bases outside the gene matches: 7. CDR3 amino acids: CSAEDRAAEAFF. CDR3 sequence (DNA): TGCAGCGCAGAGGACAGGGCCGCTGAAGCTTTCTTT.

V gene TRBV5-6 combines with J gene TRBJ1-6; D unresolved. The CDR3 covers 15 residues. The germline gives CDR1 SGHDT, CDR2 YYEEEE. The V gene lost 0 bases and the J gene lost 8 bases, with 12 bases spanning the gap. The CDR3 is CASSLGFQIDSPLHF. Here the CDR3 DNA reads TGTGCCAGCAGCTTGGGATTCCAAATAGATTCACCCCTCCACTTT.

The chain employs TRBV4-2 and TRBJ2-2; no reliable D call. Germline values: CDR1 LGHNA, CDR2 YNFKEQ. Trimming removed 4 bases at V and 7 bases at J, with 13 bases between. The CDR3 length is 14 residues. Here the CDR3 DNA reads TGTGCCAGCAGCCCCCCCTTTGAGGACGGGGAGCTGTTTTTT. Translated: CASSPPFEDGELFF.

On this clone: The sample contains more than one DNA sequence encoding this CDR3. This chain connects TRBV27 to TRBJ1-4; TRBD1 is a possible D gene (6 bases). The ends were cut back, 6 bases at V and 6 bases at J, with 14 bases in the middle. This CDR3 has 14 amino acids. Per the germline V gene, CDR1 is MNHEY and CDR2 is SMNVEV (reference sequence). The CDR3 spells CASRPTGTYEKLFF. CDR3 nucleotides: TGTGCCAGCAGACCCACCGGGACATATGAAAAACTGTTTTTT.

CDR3 residues: CASSLGPQGYEQYF. Here the CDR3 DNA reads TGTGCCAGCAGCTTAGGTCCCCAAGGCTACGAGCAGTACTTC. The chain links TRBV11-2 to TRBJ2-7; D gene ambiguous. Trimming shortened V by 1 base and J by 3 bases, and 10 bases separated the two germline ends. CDR1 and CDR2 (germline): SGHAT, FQNNGV. The CDR3 has 14 amino acids.

This sequence joins TRBV7-9 and TRBJ1-2; D is unresolved. V was pared by 2 bases and J by 4 bases, with 5 bases between. The CDR3 has 12 amino acids. Germline CDR1 reads SEHNR; CDR2 reads FQNEAQ (reference sequence). CDR3: CASSLQPYGYTF. The CDR3 DNA reads as TGTGCCAGCAGCTTACAGCCCTATGGCTACACCTTC.

This chain connects TRBV5-1 to TRBJ2-5, with D possibly TRBD2 on 6 matching bases. The CDR3 covers 15 residues. CDR1 is SGHRS and CDR2 is YFSETQ in the germline V gene. V dropped 0 bases and J dropped 7 bases, with 16 bases sitting between them. CDR3 coding DNA: TGCGCCAGCAGCTTGGGGGGACTCCGAAAGGGGACCCAGTACTTC. It codes for CASSLGGLRKGTQYF.

The J gene is TRBJ1-6, the V gene TRBV11-3; TRBD1 is a possible D gene (5 bases). Germline V gives CDR1 SGHNT, CDR2 YENEEA. CDR3 length equals 17 residues. Between the trimmed V and J ends, which lost 0 bases and 3 bases, there was a span of 12 bases. The CDR3 DNA reads TGTGCCAGCAGCTTAGAGCGGCCGGGGGTCTATAATTCACCCCTCCACTTT. It yields the protein CASSLERPGVYNSPLHF. Combining the CDR3 with reference TRBV11-3 and TRBJ1-6 gives the whole variable domain EAGVVQSPRYKIIEKKQPVAFWCNPISGHNTLYWYLQNLGQGPELLIRYENEEAVDDSQLPKDRFSAERLKGVDSTLKIQPAELGDSAVYLCASSLERPGVYNSPLHFGNGTRLTVT.

The J gene is TRBJ2-7, the V gene TRBV4-1; perhaps TRBD2 as D (7 bases). The germline V and J ends were trimmed by 0 bases and 2 bases, with 17 bases remaining between them. Germline values: CDR1 MGHRA, CDR2 YSYEKL. This CDR3 is 17 amino acids long. In nucleotides, the CDR3 is TGCGCCAGCAGCCAAGATCGTCAGGGAGGGGGGACCTACGAGCAGTACTTC. Amino acids: CASSQDRQGGGTYEQYF.

This clone has more than one count but fewer than ten. This chain links TRBV5-1 with TRBJ2-2; unclear D gene. V was cut by 7 bases and J by 0 bases, with 10 bases left in between. The CDR3 runs 14 residues. Looked up from germline, CDR1 is SGHRS and CDR2 is YFSETQ. CDR3 residues: CASARDANTGELFF. Written as DNA, the CDR3 is TGCGCCAGCGCGAGAGACGCGAACACCGGGGAGCTGTTTTTT.

The chain recombines TRBV9 with TRBJ1-5; no clear D gene. The CDR3 has 14 amino acids. Trimming stripped 5 bases from V and 0 bases from J, with 9 bases between. Germline values: CDR1 SGDLS, CDR2 YYNGEE. CDR3 DNA sequence: TGTGCCAGCAGTGACTCGTATAGCAATCAGCCCCAGCATTTT. This encodes CASSDSYSNQPQHF.